This T cell receptor (beta chain) was recovered during a study of T cells in Graves' hyperthyroidism and ophthalmopathy. Study-level background: Any treatment followed the collection of peripheral blood at initial diagnosis. Study-level results: Stable hyperthyroidism was separated from ophthalmopathy by a model based on 13 V-J features. The model's output predicted ophthalmopathy at a median of about 6.5 months prior to onset. Most thyroid-expanded clonotypes above 0.001 were also found in blood.

Regions amplified from RNA transcripts were the TCR beta CDR3 regions. Using the HTBI primer set, a first-round RT-PCR was run on the TCR CDR3. TCRdb re-analysed the multiplex PCR reads in MiXCR, keeping a single row per CDR3 protein. The data show about 350,000 distinct CDR3 sequences, about 15% seen once. The germline V gene has CDR1 WSHSY and CDR2 SAAADI. The CDR3 consists of 14 residues. With 6 bases clipped from V and 1 base from J, the junction kept 4 bases outside the gene matches. This clonotype occurred a few times. The antigen is undetermined. The TCR comes from a woman aged 30 to 39 with Graves' hyperthyroidism. The sample taken for sequencing was blood. The J gene is TRBJ1-1, the V gene TRBV10-2; TRBD1 aligns across 8 bases. In DNA, the CDR3 is TGCGCCAGCAGCCGCGGACAGGGGAACACTGAAGCTTTCTTT. It is translated as CASSRGQGNTEAFF.